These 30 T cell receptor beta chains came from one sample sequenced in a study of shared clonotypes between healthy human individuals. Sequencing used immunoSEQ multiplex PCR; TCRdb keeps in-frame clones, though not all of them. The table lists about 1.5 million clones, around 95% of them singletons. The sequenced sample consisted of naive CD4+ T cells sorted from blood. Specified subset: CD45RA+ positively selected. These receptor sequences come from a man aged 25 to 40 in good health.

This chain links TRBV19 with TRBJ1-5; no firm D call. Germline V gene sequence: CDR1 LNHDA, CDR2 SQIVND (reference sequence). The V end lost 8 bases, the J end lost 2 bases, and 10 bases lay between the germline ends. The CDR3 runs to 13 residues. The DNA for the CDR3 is TGTGCCAGTGGCCGAAGTGGCAATCAGCCCCAGCATTTT. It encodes CASGRSGNQPQHF.

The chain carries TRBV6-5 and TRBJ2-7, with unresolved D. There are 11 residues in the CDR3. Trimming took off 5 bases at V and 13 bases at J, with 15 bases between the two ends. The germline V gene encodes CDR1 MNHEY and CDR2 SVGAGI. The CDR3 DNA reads TGTGCCAGCAGTCGGGTGGGTCAACTTTACTTC. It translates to CASSRVGQLYF.

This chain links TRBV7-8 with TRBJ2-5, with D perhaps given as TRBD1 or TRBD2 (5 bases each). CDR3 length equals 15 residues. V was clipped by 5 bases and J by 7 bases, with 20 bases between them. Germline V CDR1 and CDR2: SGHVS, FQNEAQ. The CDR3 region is CASSNRLPRGGTQYF. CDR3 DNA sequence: TGTGCCAGCAGCAACAGGCTCCCTCGGGGTGGGACCCAGTACTTC. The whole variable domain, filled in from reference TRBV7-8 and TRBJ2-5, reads GAGVSQSPRYKVAKRGQDVALRCDPISGHVSLFWYQQALGQGPEFLTYFQNEAQLDKSGLPSDRFFAERPEGSVSTLKIQRTQQEDSAVYLCASSNRLPRGGTQYFGPGTRLLVL.

The CDR3, as DNA: TGCGCCAGCAGCCCAGGGGACAGAAGATCTTACAATGAGCAGTTCTTC. Its protein is CASSPGDRRSYNEQFF. This chain links TRBV5-1 with TRBJ2-1; 7 nucleotides agree with TRBD1. The trim removed 4 bases at V and 4 bases at J, leaving 11 bases unmatched. Per the germline V gene, CDR1 is SGHRS and CDR2 is YFSETQ. The CDR3 runs 16 residues. Full variable domain (remainder filled in from reference TRBV5-1 and TRBJ2-1): KAGVTQTPRYLIKTRGQQVTLSCSPISGHRSVSWYQQTPGQGLQFLFEYFSETQRNKGNFPGRFSGRQFSNSRSEMNVSTLELGDSALYLCASSPGDRRSYNEQFFGPGTRLTVL.

The CDR3 is CASSPRSGRNTGELFF. As DNA, the CDR3 is TGTGCCAGCTCACCAAGAAGCGGGAGGAACACCGGGGAGCTGTTTTTT. The J gene is TRBJ2-2, the V gene TRBV18; the match to TRBD2 covers 8 bases. J gave up 1 base and V 2 bases, and 3 bases lay outside the gene matches. The CDR3 loop spans 16 amino acids. Germline values: CDR1 KGHSH, CDR2 LQKENI.

The CDR3 nucleotides read TGTGCCAGCAGCTCTAGCCCCGACTCCTACGAGCAGTACTTC. Translating gives CASSSSPDSYEQYF. The chain recombines TRBV11-2 with TRBJ2-7, with TRBD2 as a possible D gene (5 bases). Per germline, CDR1 SGHAT and CDR2 FQNNGV. The CDR3 extends over 14 amino acids. Trimming pared 4 bases from V and 0 bases from J, leaving 10 bases between.

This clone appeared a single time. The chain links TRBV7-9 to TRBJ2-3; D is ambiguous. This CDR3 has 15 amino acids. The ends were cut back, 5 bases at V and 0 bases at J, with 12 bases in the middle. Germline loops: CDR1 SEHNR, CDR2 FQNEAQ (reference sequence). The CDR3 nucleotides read TGTGCCAGCAGCCGACGGACGGCTAGCACAGATACGCAGTATTTT. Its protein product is CASSRRTASTDTQYF.

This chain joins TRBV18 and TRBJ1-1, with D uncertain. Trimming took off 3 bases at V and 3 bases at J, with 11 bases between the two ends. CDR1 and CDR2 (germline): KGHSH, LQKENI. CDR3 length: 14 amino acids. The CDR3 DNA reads TGTGCCAGCTCACCTCAATGGTTGGACACTGAAGCTTTCTTT. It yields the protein CASSPQWLDTEAFF.

The CDR3 spells CASSQGLGEDVYGYTF. DNA of the CDR3: TGCGCCAGCAGCCAAGGGCTGGGTGAGGACGTTTATGGCTACACCTTC. The chain is built from TRBV4-1 and TRBJ1-2, with unresolved D. The CDR3 loop spans 16 amino acids. V was cut by 1 base and J by 5 bases, with 17 bases left in between. Germline V gene sequence: CDR1 MGHRA, CDR2 YSYEKL.

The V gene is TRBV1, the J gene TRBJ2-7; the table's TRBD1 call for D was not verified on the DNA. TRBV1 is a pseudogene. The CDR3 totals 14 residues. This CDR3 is CTSNMVGTLYEQYF. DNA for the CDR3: TGCACCAGCAATATGGTGGGCACCTTATACGAGCAGTACTTC.

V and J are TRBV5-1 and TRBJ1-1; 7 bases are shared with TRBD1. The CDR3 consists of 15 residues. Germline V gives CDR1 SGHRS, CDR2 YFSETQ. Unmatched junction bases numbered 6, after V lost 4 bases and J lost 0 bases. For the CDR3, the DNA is TGCGCCAGCAGCCCGGGTACAGGGGTGAACACTGAAGCTTTCTTT. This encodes CASSPGTGVNTEAFF. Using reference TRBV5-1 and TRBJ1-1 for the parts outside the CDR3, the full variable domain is KAGVTQTPRYLIKTRGQQVTLSCSPISGHRSVSWYQQTPGQGLQFLFEYFSETQRNKGNFPGRFSGRQFSNSRSEMNVSTLELGDSALYLCASSPGTGVNTEAFFGQGTRLTVV.

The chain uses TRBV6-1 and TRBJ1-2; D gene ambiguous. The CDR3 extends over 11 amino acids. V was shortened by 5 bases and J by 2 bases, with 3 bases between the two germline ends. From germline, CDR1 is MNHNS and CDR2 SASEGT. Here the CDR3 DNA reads TGTGCCAGCAGTAACAACTATGGCTACACCTTC. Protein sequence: CASSNNYGYTF.

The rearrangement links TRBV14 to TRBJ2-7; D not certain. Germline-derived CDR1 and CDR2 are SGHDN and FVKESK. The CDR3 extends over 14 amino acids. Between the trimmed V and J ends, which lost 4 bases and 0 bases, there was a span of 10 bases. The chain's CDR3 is CASSRWTGSYEQYF. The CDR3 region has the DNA TGTGCCAGCAGCCGATGGACGGGCTCCTACGAGCAGTACTTC.

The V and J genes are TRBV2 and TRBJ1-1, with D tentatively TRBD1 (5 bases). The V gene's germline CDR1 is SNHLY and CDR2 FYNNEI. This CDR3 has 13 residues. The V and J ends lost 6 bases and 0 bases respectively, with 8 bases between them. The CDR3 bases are TGTGCCAGCAGGTGGGGGGTGAACACTGAAGCTTTCTTT. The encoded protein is CASRWGVNTEAFF.

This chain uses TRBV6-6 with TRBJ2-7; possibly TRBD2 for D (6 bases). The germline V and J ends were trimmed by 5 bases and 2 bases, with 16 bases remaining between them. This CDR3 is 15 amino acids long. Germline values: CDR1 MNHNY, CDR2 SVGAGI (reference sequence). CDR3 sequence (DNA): TGTGCCAGCAGTGACAACCTAGCGCATACCTACGAGCAGTACTTC. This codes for CASSDNLAHTYEQYF.

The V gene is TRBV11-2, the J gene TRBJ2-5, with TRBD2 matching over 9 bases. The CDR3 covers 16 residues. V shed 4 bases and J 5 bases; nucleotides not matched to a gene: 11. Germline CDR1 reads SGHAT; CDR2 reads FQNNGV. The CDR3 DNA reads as TGTGCCAGCAGCTACGATGGCGGGAGGGCCTGGGAGACCCAGTACTTC. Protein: CASSYDGGRAWETQYF. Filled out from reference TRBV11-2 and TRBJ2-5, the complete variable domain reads EAGVAQSPRYKIIEKRQSVAFWCNPISGHATLYWYQQILGQGPKLLIQFQNNGVVDDSQLPKDRFSAERLKGVDSTLKIQPAKLEDSAVYLCASSYDGGRAWETQYFGPGTRLLVL.

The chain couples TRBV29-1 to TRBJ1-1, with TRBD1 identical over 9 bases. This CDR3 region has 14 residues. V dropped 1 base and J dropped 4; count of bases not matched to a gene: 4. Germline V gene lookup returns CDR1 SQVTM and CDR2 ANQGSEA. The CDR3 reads CSVEARTGATEAFF. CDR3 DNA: TGCAGCGTTGAAGCTCGGACAGGGGCCACTGAAGCTTTCTTT.

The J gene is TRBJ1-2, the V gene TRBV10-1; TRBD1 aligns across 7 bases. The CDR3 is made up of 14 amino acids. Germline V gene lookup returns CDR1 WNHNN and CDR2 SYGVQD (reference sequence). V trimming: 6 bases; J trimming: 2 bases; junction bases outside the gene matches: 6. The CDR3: CASRQTGRNYGYTF. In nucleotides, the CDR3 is TGCGCCAGCAGGCAGACAGGGAGAAACTATGGCTACACCTTC.

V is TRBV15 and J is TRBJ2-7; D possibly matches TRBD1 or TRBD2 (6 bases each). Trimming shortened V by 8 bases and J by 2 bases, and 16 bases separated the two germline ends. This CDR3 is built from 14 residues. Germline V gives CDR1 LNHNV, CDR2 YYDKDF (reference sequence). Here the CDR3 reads CATRRRDTPYEQYF. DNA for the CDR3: TGTGCCACCCGGAGGAGGGACACCCCCTACGAGCAGTACTTC. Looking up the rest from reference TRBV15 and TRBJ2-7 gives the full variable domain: DAMVIQNPRYQVTQFGKPVTLSCSQTLNHNVMYWYQQKSSQAPKLLFHYYDKDFNNEADTPDNFQSRRPNTSFCFLDIRSPGLGDTAMYLCATRRRDTPYEQYFGPGTRLTVT.

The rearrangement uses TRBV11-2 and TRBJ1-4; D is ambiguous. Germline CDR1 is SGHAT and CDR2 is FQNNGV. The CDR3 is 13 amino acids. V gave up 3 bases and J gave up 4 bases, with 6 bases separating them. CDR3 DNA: TGTGCCAGCAGCTTGTGGGGTAATGAAAAACTGTTTTTT. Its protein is CASSLWGNEKLFF.

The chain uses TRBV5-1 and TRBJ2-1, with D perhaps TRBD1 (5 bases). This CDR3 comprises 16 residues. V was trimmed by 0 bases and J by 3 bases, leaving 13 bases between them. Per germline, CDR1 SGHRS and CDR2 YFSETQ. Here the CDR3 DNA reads TGCGCCAGCAGCTTGGTAGGGGCCACGTACTACAATGAGCAGTTCTTC. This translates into CASSLVGATYYNEQFF.

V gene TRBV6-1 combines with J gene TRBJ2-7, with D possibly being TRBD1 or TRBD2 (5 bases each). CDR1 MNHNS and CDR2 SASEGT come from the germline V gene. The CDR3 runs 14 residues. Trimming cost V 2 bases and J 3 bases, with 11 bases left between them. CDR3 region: CASSEPRGFYEQYF. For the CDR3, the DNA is TGTGCCAGCAGTGAACCTCGGGGCTTCTACGAGCAGTACTTC.

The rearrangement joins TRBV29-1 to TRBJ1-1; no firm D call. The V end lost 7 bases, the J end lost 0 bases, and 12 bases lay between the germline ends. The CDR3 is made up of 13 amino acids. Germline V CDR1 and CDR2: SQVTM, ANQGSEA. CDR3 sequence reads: CSGKDNMNTEAFF. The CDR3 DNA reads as TGCAGCGGGAAAGACAACATGAACACTGAAGCTTTCTTT.

CDR3 region: CASSLVRREAFF. CDR3 bases: TGTGCCAGCAGCTTGGTGAGGCGTGAAGCTTTCTTT. The chain combines TRBV5-5 with TRBJ1-1; no clear D. Germline CDR1 reads SGHKS; CDR2 reads YYEKEE (reference sequence). The V end lost 0 bases, the J end lost 7 bases, and 7 bases lay between the germline ends. This CDR3 comprises 12 residues.

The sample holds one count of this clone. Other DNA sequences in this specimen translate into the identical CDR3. CDR3 coding DNA: TGCGCCAGCAGCTTGGGGGACAGTAATGAAAAACTGTTTTTT. Its translation is CASSLGDSNEKLFF. The chain joins TRBV5-1 to TRBJ1-4; 7 nucleotides match TRBD1. The germline V gene has CDR1 SGHRS and CDR2 YFSETQ. This CDR3 has 14 residues. The J segment lost 4 bases and the V segment lost 0 bases, leaving 0 bases of the junction unmatched. The full variable domain, rest sourced from reference TRBV5-1 and TRBJ1-4, is KAGVTQTPRYLIKTRGQQVTLSCSPISGHRSVSWYQQTPGQGLQFLFEYFSETQRNKGNFPGRFSGRQFSNSRSEMNVSTLELGDSALYLCASSLGDSNEKLFFGSGTQLSVL.

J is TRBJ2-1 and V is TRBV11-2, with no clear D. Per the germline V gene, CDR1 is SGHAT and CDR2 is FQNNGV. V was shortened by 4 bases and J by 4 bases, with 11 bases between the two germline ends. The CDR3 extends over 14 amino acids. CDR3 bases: TGTGCCAGCAGCTCTACGGCTAGGTACAATGAGCAGTTCTTC. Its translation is CASSSTARYNEQFF. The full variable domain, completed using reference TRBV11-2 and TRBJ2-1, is EAGVAQSPRYKIIEKRQSVAFWCNPISGHATLYWYQQILGQGPKLLIQFQNNGVVDDSQLPKDRFSAERLKGVDSTLKIQPAKLEDSAVYLCASSSTARYNEQFFGPGTRLTVL.

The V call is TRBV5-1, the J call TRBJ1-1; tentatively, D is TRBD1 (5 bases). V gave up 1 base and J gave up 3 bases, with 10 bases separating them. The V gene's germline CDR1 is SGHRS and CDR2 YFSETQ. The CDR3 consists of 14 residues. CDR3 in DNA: TGCGCCAGCAGCTTGTCCAGGGTGGACACTGAAGCTTTCTTT. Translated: CASSLSRVDTEAFF. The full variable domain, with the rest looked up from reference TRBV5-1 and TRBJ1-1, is KAGVTQTPRYLIKTRGQQVTLSCSPISGHRSVSWYQQTPGQGLQFLFEYFSETQRNKGNFPGRFSGRQFSNSRSEMNVSTLELGDSALYLCASSLSRVDTEAFFGQGTRLTVV.

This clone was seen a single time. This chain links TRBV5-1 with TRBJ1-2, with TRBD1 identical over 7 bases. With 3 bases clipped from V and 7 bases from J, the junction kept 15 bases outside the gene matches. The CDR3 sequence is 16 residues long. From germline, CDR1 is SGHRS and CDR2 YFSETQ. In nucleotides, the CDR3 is TGCGCCAGCAGCTCCGGACAGGAACAGAGGGAGGTTGGCTACACCTTC. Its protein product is CASSSGQEQREVGYTF.

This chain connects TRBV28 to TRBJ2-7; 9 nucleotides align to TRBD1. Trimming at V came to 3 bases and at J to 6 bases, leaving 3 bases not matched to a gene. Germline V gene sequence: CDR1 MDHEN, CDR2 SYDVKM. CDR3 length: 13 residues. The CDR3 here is CASSLRDRVEQYF. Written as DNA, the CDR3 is TGTGCCAGCAGTTTGCGGGACAGGGTCGAGCAGTACTTC. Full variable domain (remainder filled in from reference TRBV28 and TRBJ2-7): DVKVTQSSRYLVKRTGEKVFLECVQDMDHENMFWYRQDPGLGLRLIYFSYDVKMKEKGDIPEGYSVSREKKERFSLILESASTNQTSMYLCASSLRDRVEQYFGPGTRLTVT.

This CDR3 reads CAWGRGGYEQYF. The CDR3 DNA reads TGTGCCTGGGGCAGGGGGGGCTACGAGCAGTACTTC. V usage is TRBV30 and J usage is TRBJ2-7; either TRBD1 or TRBD2 may supply D (7 bases each). The V gene lost 5 bases and the J gene lost 3 bases, with 11 bases spanning the gap. The CDR3 is 12 residues long. Germline V lookup: CDR1 GTSNPN, CDR2 SVGIG (reference sequence).